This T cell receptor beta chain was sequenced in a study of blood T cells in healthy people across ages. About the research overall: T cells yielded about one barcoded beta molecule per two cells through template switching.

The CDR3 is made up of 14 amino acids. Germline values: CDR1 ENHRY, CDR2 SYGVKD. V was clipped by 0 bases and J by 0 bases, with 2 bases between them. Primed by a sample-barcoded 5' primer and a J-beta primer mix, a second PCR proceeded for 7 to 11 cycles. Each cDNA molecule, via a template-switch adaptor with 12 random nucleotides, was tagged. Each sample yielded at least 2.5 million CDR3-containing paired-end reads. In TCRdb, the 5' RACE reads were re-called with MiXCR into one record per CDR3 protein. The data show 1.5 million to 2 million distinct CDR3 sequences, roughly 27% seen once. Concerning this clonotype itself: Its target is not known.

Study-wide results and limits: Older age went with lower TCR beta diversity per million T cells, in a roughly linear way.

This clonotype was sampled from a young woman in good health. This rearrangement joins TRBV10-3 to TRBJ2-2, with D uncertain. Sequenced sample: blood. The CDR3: CAISESANTGELFF. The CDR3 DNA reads TGTGCCATCAGTGAGTCGGCGAACACCGGGGAGCTGTTTTTT.